The entry below describes one TCR beta chain. This entry is derived from a study of cytomegalovirus exposure and HLA in healthy donors. Germline CDR1 reads MNHEY; CDR2 reads SMNVEV (reference sequence). The junction had 8 bases not matched to a gene; V was cut back by 2 bases and J by 1 base. CDR3 length equals 17 residues. In the PCR, 60 Vbeta and 13 Jbeta primers were used. The repertoire was sequenced with immunoSEQ multiplex PCR; TCRdb's copy has only in-frame clones and lacks some. The table shows tens of thousands of clones, with approximately 63% occurring only once. The TCR sequence derives from a woman aged 45-59 years in good health and CMV-seropositive. The sample comprised PBMCs. V is TRBV27 and J is TRBJ2-1; TRBD1 agrees at 7 bases. Here the CDR3 DNA reads TGTGCCAGCAGTTTAACTCCCCAGGGGGTTTCCTACAATGAGCAGTTCTTC. Encoded protein: CASSLTPQGVSYNEQFF.